This is a list of T cell receptor beta chains from one sample in a study of blood T cell repertoires in COVID-19. Sequenced by immunoSEQ multiplex PCR; TCRdb stores in-frame clones only, minus some. Of a few hundred thousand clones listed, more than 75% were seen once; the top ten hold 5.5% to 8.5%. The sample comprised PBMCs or T cells enriched from blood (not recorded which). The receptors derive from a man aged 30 to 45 in a cohort exposed to, infected with or recovered from COVID-19 (not recorded which). Each CDR3 is given with its conserved first and last residue. A D gene is named only where the DNA matches it firmly. Some rows mark clone size as missing; the rest say once, few, many or name a class of expanded clone.

cdr3_aa | cdr3_nt | clone_size | v_call | cdr3_length | d_call | j_call
CASSTNIGTGHDNEQFF | TGTGCCAGCAGTACCAACATCGGGACAGGGCATGACAATGAGCAGTTCTTC | few | TRBV21-1 | 17 | - | TRBJ2-1
CASSRGLGIQETQYF | TGTGCCAGCAGTAGGGGGTTGGGGATCCAAGAGACCCAGTACTTC | - | TRBV6-2/TRBV6-3 | 15 | - | TRBJ2-5
CASSFRQVFSSGNTIYF | TGTGCCAGCAGCTTCCGACAAGTCTTTAGCTCTGGAAACACCATATATTTT | - | TRBV5-5 | 17 | - | TRBJ1-3
CASGLGPRVGGNTIYF | TGTGCCAGCGGCCTAGGTCCCCGTGTGGGTGGAAACACCATATATTTT | - | TRBV28 | 16 | - | TRBJ1-3
CASSLVGPGRPRTEAFF | TGTGCCAGCAGCTTAGTGGGGCCAGGCCGGCCACGCACTGAAGCTTTCTTT | - | TRBV11-2 | 17 | - | TRBJ1-1
CASSTGTGDFETQYF | TGTGCCAGTAGTACCGGGACAGGGGACTTTGAGACCCAGTACTTC | - | TRBV19 | 15 | TRBD1 | TRBJ2-5
CSVELGDSHYGYTF | TGCAGCGTTGAACTTGGGGACAGCCACTATGGCTACACCTTC | - | TRBV29-1 | 14 | TRBD1 | TRBJ1-2
CASSPRRDRPNSPLHF | TGTGCCAGCAGCCCAAGAAGGGACAGACCTAATTCACCCCTCCACTTT | - | TRBV5-6 | 16 | TRBD1 | TRBJ1-6
CASSSGQGTNTEAFF | TGTGCCAGCAGCTCCGGACAGGGGACTAACACTGAAGCTTTCTTT | - | TRBV5-4 | 15 | TRBD1 | TRBJ1-1
CASSRPRGNEQFF | TGTGCCAGTAGTCGGCCCAGGGGGAATGAGCAGTTCTTC | - | TRBV19 | 13 | TRBD1 | TRBJ2-1
CASSQAFPGAEYEQYF | TGTGCCAGCAGCCAAGCCTTCCCGGGAGCGGAATACGAGCAGTACTTC | - | TRBV3-1/TRBV3-2 | 16 | - | TRBJ2-7
CASSNTPGQGAIYGYTF | TGTGCCAGCAGTAATACGCCGGGACAGGGGGCGATCTATGGCTACACCTTC | - | TRBV27 | 17 | TRBD1 | TRBJ1-2
CASSPSFGGSGYEQFF | TGTGCCAGCAGCCCCAGTTTTGGCGGGAGTGGCTATGAGCAGTTCTTC | - | TRBV11-3 | 16 | TRBD2 | TRBJ2-1
CASSATSGWYF | TGTGCCAGCAGCGCCACCAGCGGTTGGTACTTC | - | TRBV28 | 11 | - | TRBJ2-7
CASSEIEDLANYGYTF | TGTGCCAGCAGTGAAATCGAAGACCTAGCTAACTATGGCTACACCTTC | - | TRBV25-1 | 16 | - | TRBJ1-2
CASSVGQSGEWIGYTF | TGTGCCAGCAGCGTAGGTCAGAGCGGGGAATGGATCGGCTACACCTTC | - | TRBV9 | 16 | - | TRBJ1-2
CASSYTQGQLYEQYF | TGCGCCAGCAGTTATACCCAGGGACAGCTCTACGAGCAGTACTTC | - | TRBV5-1 | 15 | TRBD1 | TRBJ2-7